This paragraph covers one T cell receptor (beta chain) sequence. Its antigen remains unidentified. No base quality values were provided; no much bigger clone lies one nucleotide off. To sequence the TCRbeta CDR3 region, genomic DNA was isolated from the sorted cells. The immunoSEQ Assay was used to sequence the TCRbeta CDR3 regions. This immuneACCESS table, as held by TCRdb, lists in-frame sequences with V and J called but not all clones. Of the missing ones, under half trace to an unresolved V gene in checked studies; the others have no known cause. For this sample there are 100,000 to 150,000 clones; 80% to 95% appear just once. Clones ranked in the top ten supply 0.8% to 1% of the sample. This entry comes from a study of OX40 agonist ivuxolimab in advanced cancers. Background on the whole study: Ivuxolimab was an agonistic, fully human IgG2 monoclonal antibody directed against OX40 (CD134), a costimulatory receptor. Intravenous ivuxolimab was administered to patients every 2 weeks at six dose levels: 0.01, 0.1, 0.3, 1.5, 3 and 10 mg/kg. Among the 50 to 55 dose-escalation patients, about 20 had hepatocellular carcinoma, approximately 15 melanoma, 9 renal cell carcinoma and 9 head and neck cancer. In the dose-escalation cohort, more than 75% of patients were male, and the mean age was around 60 years, with a range of roughly 20 to 80. Patients were allowed to have had prior anti-PD-1, anti-PD-L1 or anti-CTLA-4 therapy, and around two fifths of the dose-escalation patients had been treated with checkpoint inhibitors. Partial responses occurred in three dose-escalation patients: two with cutaneous melanoma and one with hepatocellular carcinoma. Peripheral TCRbeta sequencing was intended to test whether TCR sequence diversity was altered and clonal T-cell expansion was caused by ivuxolimab. The paper covers the monotherapy dose-escalation part of the phase I ivuxolimab trial, which included N ≈ 57 patients. The research as a whole found: Partial responders in the 0.1-3.0 mg/kg groups had among the lowest normalized peripheral clonal expansion, especially among CD8+ T cells. After ivuxolimab, more expanded clones were found on average in CD8+ T cells than in CD4+ T cells. The antigen specificity of the peripheral T cells that underwent clonal expansion was not determined. Low levels of normalized T-cell clonal expansion were also seen in some patients who did not respond. At doses of 0.1 to 3.0 mg/kg, clonal expansion of both CD4+ and CD8+ blood T cells was observed from baseline to week 6.

V loses 3 bases of germline sequence and J loses 0 bases, and the interval between the two ends is 8 bases. CDR1 and CDR2 are drawn from the germline V gene: SQVTM, ANQGSEA. The CDR3 runs 13 amino acids, cysteine and phenylalanine included. The sequence is cut down to CDR3 DNA, 39 bases in frame from base 1. The trial excluded patients who had a history of autoimmune disease or were on systemic immunosuppression. Peripheral blood for TCR sequencing was drawn from every dose cohort at baseline, at cycle 4 day 1 and at cycle 7 day 1. Samples were obtained from an open-label, multicenter, first-in-human phase I dose-escalation trial of ivuxolimab. Adults with locally advanced or metastatic melanoma, renal cell, hepatocellular, or head and neck squamous cell carcinoma were enrolled in the trial. Before TCR sequencing, CD4+ T cells and CD8+ T cells were sorted from peripheral blood as separate populations.

This specimen consisted of CD4+ or CD8+ T cells sorted from blood, obtained in a trial of the OX40 agonist ivuxolimab. The sequence is built from TRBV29-1 and TRBJ1-1; confidence is insufficient to name the D gene. The sequence came from an adult with an advanced solid tumor such as melanoma, head and neck, liver or kidney cancer. The CDR3: CSVDLGMNTEAFF. At the DNA level, the sequence is TGCAGCGTTGATCTGGGGATGAACACTGAAGCTTTCTTT. The full variable domain, completed from the reference TRBV29-1 and TRBJ1-1 proteins outside the CDR3, reads SAVISQKPSRDICQRGTSLTIQCQVDSQVTMMFWYRQQPGQSLTLIATANQGSEATYESGFVIDKFPISRPNLTFSTLTVSNMSPEDSSIYLCSVDLGMNTEAFFGQGTRLTVV.